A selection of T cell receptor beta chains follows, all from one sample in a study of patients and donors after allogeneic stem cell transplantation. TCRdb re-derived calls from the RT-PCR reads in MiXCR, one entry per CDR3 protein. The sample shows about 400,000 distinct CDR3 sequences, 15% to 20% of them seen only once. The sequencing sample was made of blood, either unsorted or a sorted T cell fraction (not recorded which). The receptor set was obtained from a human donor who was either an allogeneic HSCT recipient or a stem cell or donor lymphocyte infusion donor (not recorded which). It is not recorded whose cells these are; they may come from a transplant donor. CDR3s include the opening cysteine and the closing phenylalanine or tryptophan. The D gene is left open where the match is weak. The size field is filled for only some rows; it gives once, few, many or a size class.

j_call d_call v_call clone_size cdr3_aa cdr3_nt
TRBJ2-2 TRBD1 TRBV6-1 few CASSFSRGRGTGELFF TGTGCCAGCAGCTTCTCCAGGGGGCGCGGCACCGGGGAGCTGTTTTTT
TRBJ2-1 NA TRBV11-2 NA CASSLGESGYGNEQFF TGTGCCAGCAGCTTAGGAGAAAGCGGGTATGGCAATGAGCAGTTCTTC
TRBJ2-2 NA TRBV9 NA CASRSDPPNTGELFF TGTGCCAGCAGATCTGACCCCCCGAACACCGGGGAGCTGTTTTTT
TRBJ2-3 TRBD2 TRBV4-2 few CASSQRTSGGGTDTQYF TGTGCCAGCAGCCAGAGGACTAGCGGGGGGGGCACAGATACGCAGTATTTT
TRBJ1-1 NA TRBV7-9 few CASSLHFTEAFF TGTGCCAGCAGCCTCCACTTTACTGAAGCTTTCTTT
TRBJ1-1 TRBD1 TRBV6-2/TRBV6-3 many CASNLGQMNTEAFF TGTGCCAGCAACTTGGGACAGATGAACACTGAAGCTTTCTTT
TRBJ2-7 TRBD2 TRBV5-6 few CASSLAGLAREQYF TGTGCCAGCAGCTTGGCGGGACTAGCGCGCGAGCAGTACTTC
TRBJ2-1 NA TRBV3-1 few CASSLPFANSNEQFF TGTGCCAGCAGCCTCCCCTTCGCCAACTCCAATGAGCAGTTCTTC
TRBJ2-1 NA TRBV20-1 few CSARYAVLGNNEQFF TGCAGTGCTAGATACGCGGTCTTGGGGAACAATGAGCAGTTCTTC
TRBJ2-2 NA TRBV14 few CASSLKVTGELFF TGTGCCAGCAGCCTTAAAGTCACCGGGGAGCTGTTTTTT
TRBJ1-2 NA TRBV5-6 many CASSLFGNYGYTF TGTGCCAGCAGCTTGTTTGGGAACTATGGCTACACCTTC
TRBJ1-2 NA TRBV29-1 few CSVEGSYGYTF TGCAGCGTTGAAGGCTCCTATGGCTACACCTTC
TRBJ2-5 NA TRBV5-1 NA CASSLSGTYQETQYF TGCGCCAGCAGCTTGAGTGGGACCTACCAAGAGACCCAGTACTTC
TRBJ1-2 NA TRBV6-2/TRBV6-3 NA CASSYYRDGYTF TGTGCCAGCAGTTACTACAGGGATGGCTACACCTTC
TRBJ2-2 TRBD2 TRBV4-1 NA CASSQAASGTGELFF TGCGCCAGCAGCCAAGCCGCTAGCGGGACCGGGGAGCTGTTTTTT
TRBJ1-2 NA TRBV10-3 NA CAISESKPANYGYTF TGTGCCATCAGTGAGTCGAAGCCTGCTAACTATGGCTACACCTTC
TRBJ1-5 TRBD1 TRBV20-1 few CSARSDRENQPQHF TGCAGTGCTAGATCGGACAGGGAAAATCAGCCCCAGCATTTT
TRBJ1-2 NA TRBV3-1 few CASSRTPAINYGYTF TGTGCCAGCAGCCGGACCCCAGCAATCAACTATGGCTACACCTTC
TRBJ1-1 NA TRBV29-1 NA CSALRLGENTEAFF TGCAGCGCCCTTCGTTTAGGGGAGAACACTGAAGCTTTCTTT
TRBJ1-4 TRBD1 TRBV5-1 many CASSLVGQGPTNEKLFF TGCGCCAGCAGCTTGGTAGGACAGGGGCCAACTAATGAAAAACTGTTTTTT
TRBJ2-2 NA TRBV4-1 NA CAASPTGYTGELFF TGCGCCGCCTCCCCTACAGGGTACACCGGGGAGCTGTTTTTT
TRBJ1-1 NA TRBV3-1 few CASSQEESRAEAFF TGTGCCAGCAGCCAAGAGGAAAGCAGGGCTGAAGCTTTCTTT
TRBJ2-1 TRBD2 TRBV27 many CASSPLQSGRGNEQFF TGTGCCAGCAGTCCCCTCCAAAGCGGGAGAGGCAATGAGCAGTTCTTC
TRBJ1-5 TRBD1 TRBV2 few CASSEARGTGRNQPQHF TGTGCCAGCAGTGAAGCGAGGGGGACAGGGCGCAATCAGCCCCAGCATTTT
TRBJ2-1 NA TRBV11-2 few CASRLGEDEQFF TGTGCCAGCAGGTTAGGGGAGGATGAGCAGTTCTTC
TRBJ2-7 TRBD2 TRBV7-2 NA CASSFQRETDEQYF TGTGCCAGCAGCTTCCAGCGGGAGACGGACGAGCAGTACTTC
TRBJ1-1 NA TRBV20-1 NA CSARIPLGRGMNTEAFF TGCAGTGCTAGAATCCCCCTCGGGCGGGGAATGAACACTGAAGCTTTCTTT
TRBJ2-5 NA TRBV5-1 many CASSSLIRSVGETQYF TGCGCCAGCAGCTCCCTCATTCGCAGCGTAGGAGAGACCCAGTACTTC
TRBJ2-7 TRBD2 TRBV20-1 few CSARDLSGSTSEQYF TGCAGTGCTAGAGATCTTAGCGGGAGTACATCCGAGCAGTACTTC
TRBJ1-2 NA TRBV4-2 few CASSQNNGKGYGYTF TGTGCCAGCAGCCAAAACAACGGGAAGGGGTATGGCTACACCTTC
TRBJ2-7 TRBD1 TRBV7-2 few CASSLQGQGTYEQYF TGTGCCAGCAGCTTACAGGGACAGGGCACCTACGAGCAGTACTTC